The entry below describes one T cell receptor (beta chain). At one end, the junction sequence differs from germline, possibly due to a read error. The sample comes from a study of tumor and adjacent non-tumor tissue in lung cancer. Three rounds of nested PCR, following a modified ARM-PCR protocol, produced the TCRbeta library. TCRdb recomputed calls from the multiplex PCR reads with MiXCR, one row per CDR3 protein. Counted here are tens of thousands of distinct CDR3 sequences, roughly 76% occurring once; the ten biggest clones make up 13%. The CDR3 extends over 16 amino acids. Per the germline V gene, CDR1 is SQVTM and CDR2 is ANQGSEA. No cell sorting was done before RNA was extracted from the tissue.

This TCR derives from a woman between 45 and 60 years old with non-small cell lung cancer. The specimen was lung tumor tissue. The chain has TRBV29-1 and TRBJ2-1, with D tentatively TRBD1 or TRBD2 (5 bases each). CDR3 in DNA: TGTACCGTTGAAGGGGCTAGCCCCCGCTCCTACAATGAGCAGTTCTTC. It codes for CTVEGASPRSYNEQFF.